The clone carrying this T cell receptor beta chain was detected once. Produced via immunoSEQ multiplex PCR; TCRdb's table is partial and in-frame only. The repertoire consists of about 320,000 clones, with 86% occurring once and the leading ten covering roughly 1.6%. V lost 6 bases to trimming and J lost 2 bases; unmatched junction nucleotides: 13. Germline V gene data show CDR1 as KGHSH and CDR2 as LQKENI. The length of the CDR3 is 18 residues. These data are taken from a study of blood T cell repertoires in COVID-19. Background on the study: T cells, B-cell-depleted T cells, or PBMCs supplied cDNA or gDNA.

The receptor was derived from a woman aged 45-59 years with acute or convalescent COVID-19. The V call is TRBV18, the J call TRBJ1-2, with 12 bases identical to TRBD1. The sequencing sample was made of peripheral blood. The CDR3 region is CASSRVKPGQGANYGYTF. The DNA for the CDR3 is TGTGCCAGCTCGCGCGTCAAACCGGGACAGGGGGCAAACTATGGCTACACCTTC.